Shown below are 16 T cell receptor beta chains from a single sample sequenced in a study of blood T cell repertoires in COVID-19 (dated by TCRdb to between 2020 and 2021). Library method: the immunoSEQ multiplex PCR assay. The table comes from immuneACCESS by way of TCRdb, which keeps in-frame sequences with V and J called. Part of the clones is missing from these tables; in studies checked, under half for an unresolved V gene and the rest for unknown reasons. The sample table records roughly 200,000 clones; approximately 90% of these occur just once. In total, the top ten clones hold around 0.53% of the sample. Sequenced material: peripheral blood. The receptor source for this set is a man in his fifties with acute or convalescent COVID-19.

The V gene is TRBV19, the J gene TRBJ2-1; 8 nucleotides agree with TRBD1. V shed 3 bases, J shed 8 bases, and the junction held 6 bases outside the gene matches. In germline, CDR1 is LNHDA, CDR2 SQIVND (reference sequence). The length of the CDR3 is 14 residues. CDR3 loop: CASSMTGAVDEQFF. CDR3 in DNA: TGTGCCAGTAGTATGACAGGGGCTGTCGATGAGCAGTTCTTC.

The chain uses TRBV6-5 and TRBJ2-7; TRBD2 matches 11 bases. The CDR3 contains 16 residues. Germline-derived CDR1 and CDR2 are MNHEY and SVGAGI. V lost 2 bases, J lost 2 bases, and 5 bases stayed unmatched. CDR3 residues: CASSYGGLAEPYEQYF. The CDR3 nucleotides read TGTGCCAGCAGTTACGGGGGACTAGCGGAACCCTACGAGCAGTACTTC.

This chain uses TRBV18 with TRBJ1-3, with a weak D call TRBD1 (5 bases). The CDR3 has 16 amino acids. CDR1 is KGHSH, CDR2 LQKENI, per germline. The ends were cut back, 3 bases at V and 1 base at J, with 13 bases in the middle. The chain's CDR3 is CASSPSTDSSGNTIYF. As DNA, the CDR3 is TGTGCCAGCTCACCGTCGACAGACAGTTCTGGAAACACCATATATTTT.

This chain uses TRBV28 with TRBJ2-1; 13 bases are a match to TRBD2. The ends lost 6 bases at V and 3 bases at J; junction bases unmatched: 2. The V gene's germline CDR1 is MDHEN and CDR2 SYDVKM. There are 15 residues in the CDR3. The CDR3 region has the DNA TGTGCCAGCAGCCGGACTAGCGGGAGCTACAATGAGCAGTTCTTC. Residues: CASSRTSGSYNEQFF.

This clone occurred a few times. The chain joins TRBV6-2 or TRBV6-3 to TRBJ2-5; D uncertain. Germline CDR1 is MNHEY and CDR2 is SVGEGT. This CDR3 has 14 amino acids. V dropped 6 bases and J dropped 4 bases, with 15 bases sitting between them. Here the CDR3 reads CASSVGYTLETQYF. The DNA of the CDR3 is TGTGCCAGCAGCGTGGGCTACACACTAGAGACCCAGTACTTC.

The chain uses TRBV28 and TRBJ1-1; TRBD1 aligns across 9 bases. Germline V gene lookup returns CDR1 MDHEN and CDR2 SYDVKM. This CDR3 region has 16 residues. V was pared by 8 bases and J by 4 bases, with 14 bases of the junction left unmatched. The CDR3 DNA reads TGTGCCAGCTCAGGTCTCCGGGACAGGGAAGGCACTGAAGCTTTCTTT. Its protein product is CASSGLRDREGTEAFF.

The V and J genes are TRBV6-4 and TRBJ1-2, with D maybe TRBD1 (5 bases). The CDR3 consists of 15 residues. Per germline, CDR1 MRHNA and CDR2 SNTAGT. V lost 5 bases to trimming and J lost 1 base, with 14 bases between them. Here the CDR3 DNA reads TGTGCCAGCAGTCCAAATCAGGGAATTAACTATGGCTACACCTTC. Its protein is CASSPNQGINYGYTF.

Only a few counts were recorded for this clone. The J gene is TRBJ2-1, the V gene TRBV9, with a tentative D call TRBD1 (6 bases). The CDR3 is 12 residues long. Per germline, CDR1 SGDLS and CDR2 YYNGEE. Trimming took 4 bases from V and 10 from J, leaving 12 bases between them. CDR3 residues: CASSPEGEEQFF. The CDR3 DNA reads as TGTGCCAGCAGCCCCGAGGGGGAGGAGCAGTTCTTC.

The CDR3 DNA reads as TGTGCCAGCAGGATCAGGGGGCGAGATACGCAGTATTTT. The encoded protein is CASRIRGRDTQYF. J is TRBJ2-3 and V is TRBV12-3 or TRBV12-4, with 8 bases lining up with TRBD1. The CDR3 is 13 residues long. V shed 6 bases, J shed 5 bases, and the junction held 4 bases outside the gene matches.

The CDR3 region is CASSIDEIGRGMNTEAFF. The CDR3 DNA reads as TGTGCCAGTAGTATAGATGAAATTGGGCGCGGGATGAACACTGAAGCTTTCTTT. The V and J genes are TRBV19 and TRBJ1-1, with D unclear. CDR1 and CDR2 from the germline V gene are LNHDA and SQIVND (reference sequence). Trimming cost V 0 bases and J 0 bases, with 17 bases left between them. There are 18 residues in the CDR3.

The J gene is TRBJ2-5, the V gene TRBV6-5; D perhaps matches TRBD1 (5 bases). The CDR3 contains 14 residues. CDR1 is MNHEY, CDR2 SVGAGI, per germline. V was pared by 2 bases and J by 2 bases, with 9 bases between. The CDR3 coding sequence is TGTGCCAGCAGTTACCTGACAGAACAAGAGACCCAGTACTTC. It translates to CASSYLTEQETQYF.

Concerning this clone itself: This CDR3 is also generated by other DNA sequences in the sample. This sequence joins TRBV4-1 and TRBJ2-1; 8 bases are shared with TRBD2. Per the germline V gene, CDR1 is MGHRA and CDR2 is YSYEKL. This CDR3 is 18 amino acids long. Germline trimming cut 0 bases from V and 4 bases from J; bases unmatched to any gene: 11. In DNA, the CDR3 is TGCGCCAGCAGCCAAGATGGCGTCACTAGCGGACTATACAATGAGCAGTTCTTC. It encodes CASSQDGVTSGLYNEQFF.

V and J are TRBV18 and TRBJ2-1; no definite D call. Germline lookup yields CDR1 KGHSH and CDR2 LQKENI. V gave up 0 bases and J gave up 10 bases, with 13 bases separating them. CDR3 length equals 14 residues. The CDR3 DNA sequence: TGTGCCAGCTCACCACCCCTCCGACCGGAGGAGCAGTTCTTC. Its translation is CASSPPLRPEEQFF.

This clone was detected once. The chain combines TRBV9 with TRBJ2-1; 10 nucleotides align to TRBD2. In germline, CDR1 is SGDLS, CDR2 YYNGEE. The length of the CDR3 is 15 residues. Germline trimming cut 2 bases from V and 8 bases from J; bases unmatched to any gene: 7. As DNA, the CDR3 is TGTGCCAGCAGCGTCAGCGGGAGGGCCGGGGATGAGCAGTTCTTC. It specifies CASSVSGRAGDEQFF. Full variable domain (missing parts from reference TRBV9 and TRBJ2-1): DSGVTQTPKHLITATGQRVTLRCSPRSGDLSVYWYQQSLDQGLQFLIQYYNGEERAKGNILERFSAQQFPDLHSELNLSSLELGDSALYFCASSVSGRAGDEQFFGPGTRLTVL.

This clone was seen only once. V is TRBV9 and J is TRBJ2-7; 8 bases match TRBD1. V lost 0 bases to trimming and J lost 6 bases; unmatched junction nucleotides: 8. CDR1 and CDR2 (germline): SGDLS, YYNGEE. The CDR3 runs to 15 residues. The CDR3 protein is CASSVAGQGVSEQYF. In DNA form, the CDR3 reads TGTGCCAGCAGCGTAGCCGGACAGGGAGTCTCCGAGCAGTACTTC.

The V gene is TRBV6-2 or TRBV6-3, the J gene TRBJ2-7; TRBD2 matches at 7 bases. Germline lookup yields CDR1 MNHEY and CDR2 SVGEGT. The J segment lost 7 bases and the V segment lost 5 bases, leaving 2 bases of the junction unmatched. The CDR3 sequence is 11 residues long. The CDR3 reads CASSRGGEQYV. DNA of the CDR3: TGTGCCAGCAGTCGCGGGGGAGAGCAGTACGTC.